A selection of T cell receptor beta chains follows, all from one sample in a study of blood T cell repertoires in COVID-19. Generated by immunoSEQ multiplex PCR, the TCRdb table keeps only in-frame clones and is missing some. The data show 220,000 or so clones, nearly 90% seen once. The specimen sequenced was PBMCs or T cells enriched from blood (not recorded which). These receptor sequences come from a man aged 25-45 years who had been exposed to COVID-19. Each CDR3 is given with its conserved first and last residue. Fields, in order: J gene, V gene, D gene, clone size, CDR3 protein, CDR3 DNA. D genes are given only for firm matches. The listing skips clone size in some rows; elsewhere it reads once, few, many or a size class.

J: TRBJ1-6; V: TRBV7-9; D: TRBD1; size: once; CDR3: CATSFRGLDSPLHF; DNA: TGTGCCACTTCCTTCAGGGGGCTGGATTCACCCCTCCACTTT
J: TRBJ2-6; V: TRBV5-4; D: .; size: .; CDR3: CASSLGDSVSGANVLTF; DNA: TGTGCCAGCAGCTTGGGGGACTCCGTATCTGGGGCCAACGTCCTGACTTTC
J: TRBJ1-5; V: TRBV5-1; D: .; size: .; CDR3: CASSWTINQPQHF; DNA: TGCGCCAGCAGTTGGACAATCAATCAGCCCCAGCATTTT
J: TRBJ2-2; V: TRBV18; D: TRBD1; size: .; CDR3: CASSPGRGQDAGELFF; DNA: TGTGCCAGCTCACCAGGACGGGGACAGGACGCCGGGGAGCTGTTTTTT
J: TRBJ2-3; V: TRBV19; D: .; size: .; CDR3: CASSIQYTQYF; DNA: TGTGCCAGTAGTATTCAGTATACGCAGTATTTT
J: TRBJ2-1; V: TRBV5-6; D: TRBD1; size: once; CDR3: CASRTGSSYNEQFF; DNA: TGTGCCAGCAGGACAGGGAGCTCCTACAATGAGCAGTTCTTC
J: TRBJ2-3; V: TRBV13; D: TRBD2; size: .; CDR3: CASSLEVPGGPTDTQYF; DNA: TGTGCCAGCAGCTTAGAGGTTCCGGGGGGGCCAACAGATACGCAGTATTTT
J: TRBJ1-2; V: TRBV19; D: TRBD1; size: .; CDR3: CASSIVMDRGVTGRGYTF; DNA: TGTGCCAGTAGTATAGTCATGGACAGGGGGGTTACGGGACGTGGCTACACCTTC
J: TRBJ2-2; V: TRBV19; D: .; size: few; CDR3: CASTIVGTGELFF; DNA: TGTGCCAGTACAATAGTCGGCACCGGGGAGCTGTTTTTT
J: TRBJ1-1; V: TRBV6-5; D: TRBD1; size: .; CDR3: CASSRGTGGTEAFF; DNA: TGTGCCAGCAGCCGCGGGACAGGGGGCACTGAAGCTTTCTTT
J: TRBJ2-1; V: TRBV2; D: TRBD2; size: .; CDR3: CASRASGGYNEQFF; DNA: TGTGCCAGCAGGGCTAGCGGGGGGTACAATGAGCAGTTCTTC
J: TRBJ1-4; V: TRBV5-1; D: .; size: .; CDR3: CASSLAGAKLFF; DNA: TGCGCCAGCAGCTTGGCAGGGGCCAAACTGTTTTTT